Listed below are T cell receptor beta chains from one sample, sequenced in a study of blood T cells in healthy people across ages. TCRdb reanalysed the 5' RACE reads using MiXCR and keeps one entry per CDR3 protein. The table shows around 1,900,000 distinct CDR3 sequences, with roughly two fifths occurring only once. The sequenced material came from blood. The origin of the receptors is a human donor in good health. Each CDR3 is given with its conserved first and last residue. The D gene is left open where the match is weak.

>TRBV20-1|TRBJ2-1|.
CSARVAPGPNEQFF
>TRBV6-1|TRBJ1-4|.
CASSGGIATNEKPFF
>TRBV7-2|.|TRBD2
CASSPSSGGPTYEQYF
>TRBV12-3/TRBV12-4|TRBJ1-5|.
CASSLGISGNQPQHF
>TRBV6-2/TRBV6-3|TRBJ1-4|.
CASRDGPSVDEKLFF
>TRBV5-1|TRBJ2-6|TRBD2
CASSPDGGATGANVLTF
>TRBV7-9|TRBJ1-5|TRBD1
CASSLVGGQGRQPQHF
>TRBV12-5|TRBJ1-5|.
CASGLVPFARVVVQPQHF
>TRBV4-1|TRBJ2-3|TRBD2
CASSHPGGLVAYEQYF
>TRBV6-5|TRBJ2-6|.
CASSIHSGTESSGANVLTF
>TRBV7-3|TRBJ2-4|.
CASSRRTPDTGSKNIQYF
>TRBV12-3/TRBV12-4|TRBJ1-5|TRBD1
CASSSWTGGAGNQPQHF
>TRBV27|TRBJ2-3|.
CASSFKGRRGDTQYF
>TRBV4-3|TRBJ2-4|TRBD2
CASSQETGGAKNIQYF
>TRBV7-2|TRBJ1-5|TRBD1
CASSFLGTGGPSNQPQHF
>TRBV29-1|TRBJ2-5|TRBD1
CSVGGRQGPETQYF
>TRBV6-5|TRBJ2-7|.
CASSYSGEGLTEQYF
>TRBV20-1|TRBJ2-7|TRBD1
CSASRDREDEQYF
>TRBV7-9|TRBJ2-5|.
CASSLEWGQYF
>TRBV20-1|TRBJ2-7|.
CSATLVAYEQYF
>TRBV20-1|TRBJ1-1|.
CSAKEDRYTEAFF
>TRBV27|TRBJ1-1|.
CATSLGGVNTEAFF
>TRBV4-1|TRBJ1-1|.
CASSQGGFVQNTEAFF
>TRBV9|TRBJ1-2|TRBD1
CASRTGGAPYGYTF
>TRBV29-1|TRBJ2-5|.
CSENRVGETQYF
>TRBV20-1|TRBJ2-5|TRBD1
CSARQGAGYRETQYF
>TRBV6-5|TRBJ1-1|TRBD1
CASNTPGQGVGAFF
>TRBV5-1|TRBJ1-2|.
CASSLPDMGFDYGYTF
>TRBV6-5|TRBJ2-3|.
CASSYMAGSTDTQYF
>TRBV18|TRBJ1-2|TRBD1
CASSTRTGGGEPYGYTF
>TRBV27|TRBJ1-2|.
CASSPSAQRGYTF
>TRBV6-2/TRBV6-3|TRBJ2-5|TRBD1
CASTRGQGISETQYF
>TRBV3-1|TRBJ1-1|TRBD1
CASSQETTGITEAFF
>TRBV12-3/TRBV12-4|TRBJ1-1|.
CASSDYRSTTEAFF
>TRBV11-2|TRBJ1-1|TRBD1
CASRQLDRDRAEVFF
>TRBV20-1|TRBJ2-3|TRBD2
CSARGGYRGTQYF
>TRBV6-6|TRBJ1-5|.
CASRRTSVGGWQPQHF
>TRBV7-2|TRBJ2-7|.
CASSHIGWDGTYEQYF
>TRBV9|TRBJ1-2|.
CASSLRTDPNYGYTF
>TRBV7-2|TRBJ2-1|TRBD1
CASSLGAGGPHEQFF
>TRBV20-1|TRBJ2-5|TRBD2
CSASEILAAKVQETQYF
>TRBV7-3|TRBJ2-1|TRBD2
CASSSLGGRVMHEQFF
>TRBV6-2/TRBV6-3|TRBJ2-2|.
CASSDSLGAGELFF
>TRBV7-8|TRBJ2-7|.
CASSLGGLVAYEQYF
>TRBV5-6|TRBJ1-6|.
CASSPNTGNSPLHF
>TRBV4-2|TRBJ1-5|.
CASSQEGAGQPQHF
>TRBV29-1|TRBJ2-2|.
CSVVQGGTGELFF
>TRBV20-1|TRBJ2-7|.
CSAAWGRAYEQYF
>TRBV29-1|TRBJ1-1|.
CSVEGRVRVSGAFF
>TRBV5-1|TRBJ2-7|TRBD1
CASHRDRDHEQYF
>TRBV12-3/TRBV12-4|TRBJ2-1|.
CASTGGWNEQFF
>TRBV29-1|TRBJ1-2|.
CSVDGGLMGWSHGYTF
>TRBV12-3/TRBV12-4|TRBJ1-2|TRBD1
CAISQKDRVSGYTF
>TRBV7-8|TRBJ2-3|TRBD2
CASSLIQNRGGTQYF
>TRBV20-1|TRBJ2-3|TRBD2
CSARNAAGGRGTDTQYF
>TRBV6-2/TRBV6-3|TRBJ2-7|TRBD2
CASSYMGLPFSYEQYF
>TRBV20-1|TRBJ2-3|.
CSAKTSTDTQYF